This TCR beta chain derives from a study of memory CD4+ T cells and cytomegalovirus serostatus. The CDR3 runs to 15 residues. Per the germline V gene, CDR1 is SNHLY and CDR2 is FYNNEI. Trimming at V came to 8 bases and at J to 4 bases, leaving 8 bases not matched to a gene. The sort gate was single viable CD3+CD4+CD8-CD45RO+ cells for memory CD4+ T cells. Sequencing was performed with immunoSEQ multiplex PCR; in TCRdb, only in-frame clones are kept and a portion is missing. The sample contains about 54,000 clones, roughly 79% of which appear only once. The sample taken for sequencing was memory CD4+ T cells from blood. This clonotype was sampled from an adult in good health and CMV-seronegative. The genes are TRBV2 and TRBJ2-3; TRBD1 agrees at 11 bases. CDR3 residues: CASLRDRGTPDTQYF. CDR3 bases: TGTGCCAGCCTACGGGACAGGGGGACCCCAGATACGCAGTATTTT. The whole variable domain, remainder taken from reference TRBV2 and TRBJ2-3, is EPEVTQTPSHQVTQMGQEVILRCVPISNHLYFYWYRQILGQKVEFLVSFYNNEISEKSEIFDDQFSVERPDGSNFTLKIRSTKLEDSAMYFCASLRDRGTPDTQYFGPGTRLTVL.